The rows below give T cell receptor beta chains drawn from one sample of a study of T-cell memory formation after mild COVID-19. TCRdb redid the calling of the 5' RACE reads with MiXCR, one entry per CDR3 protein. The sample has approximately 300,000 distinct CDR3 sequences, 15% to 20% seen once. The sequenced sample consisted of PBMCs or a T cell subset sorted from them (not recorded which). The receptors originated from a man younger than 35 who had mild COVID-19 (a few samples of this study predate the infection). Cell type and time point are not known. CDR3s include the opening cysteine and the closing phenylalanine or tryptophan. D genes are given only for firm matches. A row's size may be missing; if present it is once, few, many or a size class.

few | TRBD1 | TRBJ1-5 | TRBV10-3 | CATQTGTNQPQHF | TGTGCCACTCAGACAGGGACTAATCAGCCCCAGCATTTT
. | . | TRBJ2-6 | TRBV4-1 | CASSPADSSGANVLTF | TGCGCCAGCAGTCCTGCCGACAGCTCTGGGGCCAACGTCCTGACTTTC
few | TRBD2 | TRBJ2-1 | TRBV11-3 | CASSLDGGTHDEQFF | TGTGCCAGCAGCTTAGACGGGGGGACTCACGATGAGCAGTTCTTC
few | TRBD2 | TRBJ2-3 | TRBV7-3 | CASSLKAGGPDTQYF | TGTGCCAGCAGCTTAAAAGCGGGGGGGCCGGATACGCAGTATTTT
. | . | TRBJ2-6 | TRBV15 | CATSPRGGANVLTF | TGTGCCACCAGCCCTCGAGGGGGAGCCAACGTCCTGACTTTC
. | TRBD1 | TRBJ2-5 | TRBV27 | CASSLLGQQETQYF | TGTGCCAGCAGTTTATTGGGACAGCAAGAGACCCAGTACTTC
many | . | TRBJ1-2 | TRBV4-3 | CASSQDPGANYGYTF | TGCGCCAGCAGCCAAGATCCGGGGGCTAACTATGGCTACACCTTC
few | . | TRBJ1-6 | TRBV20-1 | CSARDTRVYSPLHF | TGCAGTGCTAGAGATACTAGGGTCTACTCACCCCTCCACTTT
few | . | TRBJ1-1 | TRBV7-2 | CASSLERVNTEAFF | TGTGCCAGCAGCTTAGAGCGGGTGAACACTGAAGCTTTCTTT
. | . | TRBJ2-3 | TRBV24-1 | CATSEGGYTDTQYF | TGTGCCACCAGTGAGGGGGGCTACACAGATACGCAGTATTTT
. | . | TRBJ2-4 | TRBV3-2 | CASSPGQGLAKNIQYF | TGTGCCAGCAGCCCAGGACAGGGCCTAGCCAAAAACATTCAGTACTTC
few | TRBD1 | TRBJ2-7 | TRBV7-8 | CASSWDRGQIPYEQYF | TGTGCCAGCAGCTGGGACAGGGGGCAGATCCCCTACGAGCAGTACTTC
. | . | TRBJ1-2 | TRBV4-2 | CASSPKHQLLVGGYTF | TGTGCCAGCAGCCCAAAGCACCAGTTGTTGGTAGGTGGCTACACCTTC
many | TRBD1 | TRBJ2-3 | TRBV5-1 | CASSLNRGNTDTQYF | TGCGCCAGCAGCTTGAACAGGGGTAATACAGATACGCAGTATTTT